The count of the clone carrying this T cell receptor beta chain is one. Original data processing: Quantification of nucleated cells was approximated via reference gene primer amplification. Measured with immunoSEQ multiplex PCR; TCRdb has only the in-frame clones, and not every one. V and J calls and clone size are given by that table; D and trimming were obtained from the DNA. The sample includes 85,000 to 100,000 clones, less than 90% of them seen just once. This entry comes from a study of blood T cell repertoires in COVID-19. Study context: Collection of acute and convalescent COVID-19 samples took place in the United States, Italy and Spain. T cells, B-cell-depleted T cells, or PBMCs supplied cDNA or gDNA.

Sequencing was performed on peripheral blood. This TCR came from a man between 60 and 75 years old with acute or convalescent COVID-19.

CDR3 DNA: TGTGCCAGCAGTGACTCTAGCGGGGGGGCAGATACGCAGTATTTT. It specifies CASSDSSGGADTQYF. The chain recombines TRBV6-4 with TRBJ2-3; 11 bases are shared with TRBD2. Germline V gene data show CDR1 as MRHNA and CDR2 as SNTAGT. Trimming at V came to 0 bases and at J to 4 bases, leaving 0 bases not matched to a gene. The CDR3 consists of 15 residues.